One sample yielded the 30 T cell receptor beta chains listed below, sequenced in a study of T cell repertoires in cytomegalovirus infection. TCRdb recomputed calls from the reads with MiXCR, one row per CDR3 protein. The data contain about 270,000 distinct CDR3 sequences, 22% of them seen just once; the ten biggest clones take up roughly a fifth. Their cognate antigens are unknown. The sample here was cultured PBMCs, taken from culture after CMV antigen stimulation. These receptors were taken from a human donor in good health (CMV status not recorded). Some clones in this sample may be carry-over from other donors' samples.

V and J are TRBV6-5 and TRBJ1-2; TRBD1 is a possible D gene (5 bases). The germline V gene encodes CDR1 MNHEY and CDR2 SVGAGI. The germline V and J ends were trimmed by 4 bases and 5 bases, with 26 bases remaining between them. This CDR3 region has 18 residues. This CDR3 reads CASSSTVVEGPLRYGYTF. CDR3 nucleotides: TGTGCCAGCAGTTCGACGGTCGTGGAGGGGCCATTAAGATATGGCTACACCTTC.

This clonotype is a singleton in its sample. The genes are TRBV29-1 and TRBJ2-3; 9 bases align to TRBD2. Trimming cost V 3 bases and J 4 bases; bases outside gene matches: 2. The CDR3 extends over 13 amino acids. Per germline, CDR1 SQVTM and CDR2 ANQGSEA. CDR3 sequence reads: CSVDLAGADTQYF. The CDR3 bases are TGCAGCGTTGACTTAGCGGGAGCAGATACGCAGTATTTT.

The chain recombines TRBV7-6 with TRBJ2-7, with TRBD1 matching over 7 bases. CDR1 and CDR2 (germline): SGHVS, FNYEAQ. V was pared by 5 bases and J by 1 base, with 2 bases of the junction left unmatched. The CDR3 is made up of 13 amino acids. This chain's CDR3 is CASSGQDSYEQYV. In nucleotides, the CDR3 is TGTGCCAGCAGCGGACAGGATTCCTACGAGCAGTACGTC.

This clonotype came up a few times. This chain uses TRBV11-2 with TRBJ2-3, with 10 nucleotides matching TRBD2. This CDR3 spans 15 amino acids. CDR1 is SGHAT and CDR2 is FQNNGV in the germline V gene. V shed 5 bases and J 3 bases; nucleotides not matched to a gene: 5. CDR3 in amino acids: CASSRGTSETDTQYF. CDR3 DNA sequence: TGTGCCAGCAGCCGAGGGACTAGCGAGACAGATACGCAGTATTTT.

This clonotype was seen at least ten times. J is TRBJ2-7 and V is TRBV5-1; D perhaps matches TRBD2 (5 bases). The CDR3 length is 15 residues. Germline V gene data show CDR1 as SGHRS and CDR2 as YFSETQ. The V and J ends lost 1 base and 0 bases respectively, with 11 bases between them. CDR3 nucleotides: TGCGCCAGCAGCTTGATGCCTAGCAGCTCCTACGAGCAGTACTTC. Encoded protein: CASSLMPSSSYEQYF.

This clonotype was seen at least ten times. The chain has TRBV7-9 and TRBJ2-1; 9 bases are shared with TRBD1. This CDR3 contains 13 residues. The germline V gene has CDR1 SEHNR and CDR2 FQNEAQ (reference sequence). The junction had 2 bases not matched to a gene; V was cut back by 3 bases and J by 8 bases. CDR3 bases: TGTGCCAGCAGCTTCGGGGACAGGGATGAGCAGTTCTTC. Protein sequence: CASSFGDRDEQFF.

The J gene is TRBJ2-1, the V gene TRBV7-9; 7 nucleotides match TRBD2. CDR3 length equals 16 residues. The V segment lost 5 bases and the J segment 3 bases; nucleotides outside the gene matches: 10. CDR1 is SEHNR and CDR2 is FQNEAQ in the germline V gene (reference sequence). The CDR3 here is CASSPRWGGGYNEQFF. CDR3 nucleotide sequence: TGTGCCAGCAGCCCCCGATGGGGCGGGGGCTACAATGAGCAGTTCTTC.

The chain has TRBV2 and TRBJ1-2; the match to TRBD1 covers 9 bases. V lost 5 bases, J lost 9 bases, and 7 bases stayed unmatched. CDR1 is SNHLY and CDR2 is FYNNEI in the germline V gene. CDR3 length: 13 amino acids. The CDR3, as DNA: TGTGCCAGCAGTAGGGGACAGGGAGCAAGCTACACCTTC. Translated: CASSRGQGASYTF.

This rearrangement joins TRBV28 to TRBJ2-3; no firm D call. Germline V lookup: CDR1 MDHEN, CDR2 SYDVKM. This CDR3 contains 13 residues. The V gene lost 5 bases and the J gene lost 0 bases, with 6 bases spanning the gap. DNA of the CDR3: TGTGCCAGCAGTGACCACAGCACAGATACGCAGTATTTT. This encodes CASSDHSTDTQYF.

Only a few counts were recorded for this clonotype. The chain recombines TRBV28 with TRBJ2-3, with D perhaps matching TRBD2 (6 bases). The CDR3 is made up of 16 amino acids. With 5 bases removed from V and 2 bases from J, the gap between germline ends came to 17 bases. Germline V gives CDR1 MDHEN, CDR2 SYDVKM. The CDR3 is CASSLPWEDTTDTQYF. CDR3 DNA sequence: TGTGCCAGCAGTCTCCCCTGGGAGGACACCACAGATACGCAGTATTTT. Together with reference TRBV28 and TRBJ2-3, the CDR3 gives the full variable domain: DVKVTQSSRYLVKRTGEKVFLECVQDMDHENMFWYRQDPGLGLRLIYFSYDVKMKEKGDIPEGYSVSREKKERFSLILESASTNQTSMYLCASSLPWEDTTDTQYFGPGTRLTVL.

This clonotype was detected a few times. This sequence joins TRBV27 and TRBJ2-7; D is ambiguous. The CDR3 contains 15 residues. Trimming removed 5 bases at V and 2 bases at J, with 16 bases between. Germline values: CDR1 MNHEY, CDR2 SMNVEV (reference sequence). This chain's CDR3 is CASSHRAHGTYEQYV. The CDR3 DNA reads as TGTGCCAGCAGTCATCGGGCCCATGGGACCTACGAGCAGTACGTC.

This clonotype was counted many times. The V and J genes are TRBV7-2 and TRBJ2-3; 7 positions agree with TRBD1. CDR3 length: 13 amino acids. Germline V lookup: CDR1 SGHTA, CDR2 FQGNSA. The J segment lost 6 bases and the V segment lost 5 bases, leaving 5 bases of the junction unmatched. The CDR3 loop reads CASSPGRGDTQYF. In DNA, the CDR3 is TGTGCCAGCAGCCCCGGCAGGGGGGATACGCAGTATTTT. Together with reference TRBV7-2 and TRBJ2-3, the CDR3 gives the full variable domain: GAGVSQSPSNKVTEKGKDVELRCDPISGHTALYWYRQSLGQGLEFLIYFQGNSAPDKSGLPSDRFSAERTGGSVSTLTIQRTQQEDSAVYLCASSPGRGDTQYFGPGTRLTVL.

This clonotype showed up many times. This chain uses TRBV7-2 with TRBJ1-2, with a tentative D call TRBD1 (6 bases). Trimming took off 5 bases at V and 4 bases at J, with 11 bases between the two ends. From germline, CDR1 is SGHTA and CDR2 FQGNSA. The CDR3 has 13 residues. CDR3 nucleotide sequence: TGTGCCAGCAGCCGAATGGACAGCTATGGCTACACCTTC. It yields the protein CASSRMDSYGYTF. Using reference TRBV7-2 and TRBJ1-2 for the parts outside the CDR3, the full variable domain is GAGVSQSPSNKVTEKGKDVELRCDPISGHTALYWYRQSLGQGLEFLIYFQGNSAPDKSGLPSDRFSAERTGGSVSTLTIQRTQQEDSAVYLCASSRMDSYGYTFGSGTRLTVV.

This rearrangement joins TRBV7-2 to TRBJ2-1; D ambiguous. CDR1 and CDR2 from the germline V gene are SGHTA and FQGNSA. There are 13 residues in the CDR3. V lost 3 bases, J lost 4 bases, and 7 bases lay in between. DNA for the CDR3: TGTGCCAGCAGCTTGAATAAATACAATGAGCAGTTCTTC. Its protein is CASSLNKYNEQFF. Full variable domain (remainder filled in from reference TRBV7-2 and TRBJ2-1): GAGVSQSPSNKVTEKGKDVELRCDPISGHTALYWYRQSLGQGLEFLIYFQGNSAPDKSGLPSDRFSAERTGGSVSTLTIQRTQQEDSAVYLCASSLNKYNEQFFGPGTRLTVL.

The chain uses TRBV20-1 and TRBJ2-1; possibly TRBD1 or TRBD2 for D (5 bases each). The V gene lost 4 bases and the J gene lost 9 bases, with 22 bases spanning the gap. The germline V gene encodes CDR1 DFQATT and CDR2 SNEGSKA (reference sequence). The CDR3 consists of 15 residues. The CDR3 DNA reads TGCAGTGCTAATGGGGACCCATCCTCTGGGGTTGAGCAGTTCTTC. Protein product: CSANGDPSSGVEQFF.

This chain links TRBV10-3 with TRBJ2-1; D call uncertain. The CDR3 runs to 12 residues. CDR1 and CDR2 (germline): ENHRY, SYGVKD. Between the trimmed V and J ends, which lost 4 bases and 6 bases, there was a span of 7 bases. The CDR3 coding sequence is TGTGCCATCAGTGGGAATGGCAATGAGCAGTTCTTC. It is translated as CAISGNGNEQFF.

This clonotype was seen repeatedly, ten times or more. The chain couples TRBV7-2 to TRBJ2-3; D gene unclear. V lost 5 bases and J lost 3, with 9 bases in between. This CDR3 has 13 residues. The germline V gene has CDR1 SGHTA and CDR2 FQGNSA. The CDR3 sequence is CASSTTSTDTQYF. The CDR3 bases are TGTGCCAGCAGCACCACTTCGACAGATACGCAGTATTTT. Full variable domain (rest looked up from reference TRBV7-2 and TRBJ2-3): GAGVSQSPSNKVTEKGKDVELRCDPISGHTALYWYRQSLGQGLEFLIYFQGNSAPDKSGLPSDRFSAERTGGSVSTLTIQRTQQEDSAVYLCASSTTSTDTQYFGPGTRLTVL.

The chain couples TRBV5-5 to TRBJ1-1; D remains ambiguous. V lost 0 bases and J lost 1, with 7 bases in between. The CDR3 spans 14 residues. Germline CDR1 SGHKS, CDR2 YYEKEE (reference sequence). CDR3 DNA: TGTGCCAGCAGCTTGGTGAAGTCGAACACTGAAGCTTTCTTT. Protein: CASSLVKSNTEAFF.

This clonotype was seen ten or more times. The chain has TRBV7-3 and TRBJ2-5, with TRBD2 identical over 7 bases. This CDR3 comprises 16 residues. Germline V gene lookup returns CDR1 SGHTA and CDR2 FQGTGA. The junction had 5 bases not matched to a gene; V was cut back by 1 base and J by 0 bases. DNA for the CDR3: TGTGCCAGCAGCTTAATTCCAGCGGGGAACCAAGAGACCCAGTACTTC. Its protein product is CASSLIPAGNQETQYF.

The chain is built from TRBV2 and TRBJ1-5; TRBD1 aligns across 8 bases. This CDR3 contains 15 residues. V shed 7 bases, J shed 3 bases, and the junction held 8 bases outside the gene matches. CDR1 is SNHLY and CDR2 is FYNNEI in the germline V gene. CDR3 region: CASMTGTGFNQPQHF. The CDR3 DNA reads TGTGCCAGCATGACCGGGACAGGTTTCAATCAGCCCCAGCATTTT. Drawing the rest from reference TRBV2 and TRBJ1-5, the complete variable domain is EPEVTQTPSHQVTQMGQEVILRCVPISNHLYFYWYRQILGQKVEFLVSFYNNEISEKSEIFDDQFSVERPDGSNFTLKIRSTKLEDSAMYFCASMTGTGFNQPQHFGDGTRLSIL.

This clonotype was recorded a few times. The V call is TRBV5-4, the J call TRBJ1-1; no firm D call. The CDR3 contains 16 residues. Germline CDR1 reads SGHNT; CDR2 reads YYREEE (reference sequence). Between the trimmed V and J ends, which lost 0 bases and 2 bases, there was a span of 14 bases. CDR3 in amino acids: CASSLAGGFGNTEAFF. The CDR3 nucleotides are TGTGCCAGCAGCTTGGCCGGAGGGTTCGGCAACACTGAAGCTTTCTTT. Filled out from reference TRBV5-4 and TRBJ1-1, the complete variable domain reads ETGVTQSPTHLIKTRGQQVTLRCSSQSGHNTVSWYQQALGQGPQFIFQYYREEENGRGNFPPRFSGLQFPNYSSELNVNALELDDSALYLCASSLAGGFGNTEAFFGQGTRLTVV.

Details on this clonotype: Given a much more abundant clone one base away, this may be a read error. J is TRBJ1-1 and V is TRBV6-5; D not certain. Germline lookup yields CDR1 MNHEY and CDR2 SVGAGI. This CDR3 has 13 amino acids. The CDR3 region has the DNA TGTGCCAGCCGACGGATGGGGAACATTGAAGCTTTCTTT. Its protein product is CASRRMGNIEAFF.

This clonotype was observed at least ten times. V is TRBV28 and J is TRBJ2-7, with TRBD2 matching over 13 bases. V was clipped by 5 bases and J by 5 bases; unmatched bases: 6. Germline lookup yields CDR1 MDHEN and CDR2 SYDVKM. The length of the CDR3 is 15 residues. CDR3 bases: TGTGCCAGCAGTCCGGGACTAGCGGGAATACACGAGCAGTACTTC. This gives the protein CASSPGLAGIHEQYF. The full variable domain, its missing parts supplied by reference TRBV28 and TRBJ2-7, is DVKVTQSSRYLVKRTGEKVFLECVQDMDHENMFWYRQDPGLGLRLIYFSYDVKMKEKGDIPEGYSVSREKKERFSLILESASTNQTSMYLCASSPGLAGIHEQYFGPGTRLTVT.

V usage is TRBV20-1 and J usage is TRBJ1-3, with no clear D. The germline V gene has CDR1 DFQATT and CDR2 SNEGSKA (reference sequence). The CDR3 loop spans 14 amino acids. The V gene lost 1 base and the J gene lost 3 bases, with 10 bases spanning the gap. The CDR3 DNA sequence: TGCAGTGCTAGAGTTGCGGACCGTGGAAACACCATATATTTT. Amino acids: CSARVADRGNTIYF.

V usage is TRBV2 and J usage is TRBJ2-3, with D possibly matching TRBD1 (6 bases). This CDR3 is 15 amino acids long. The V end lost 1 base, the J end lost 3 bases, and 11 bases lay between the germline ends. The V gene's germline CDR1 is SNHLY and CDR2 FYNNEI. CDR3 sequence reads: CASSEEGDVTDTQYF. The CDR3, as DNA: TGTGCCAGCAGTGAAGAGGGGGACGTGACAGATACGCAGTATTTT.

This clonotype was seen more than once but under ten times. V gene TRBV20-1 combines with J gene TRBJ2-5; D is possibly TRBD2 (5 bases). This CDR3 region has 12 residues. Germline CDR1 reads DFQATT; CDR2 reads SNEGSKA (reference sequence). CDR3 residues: CTAMGRGETQYF. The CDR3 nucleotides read TGCACCGCGATGGGCCGGGGAGAGACCCAGTACTTC.

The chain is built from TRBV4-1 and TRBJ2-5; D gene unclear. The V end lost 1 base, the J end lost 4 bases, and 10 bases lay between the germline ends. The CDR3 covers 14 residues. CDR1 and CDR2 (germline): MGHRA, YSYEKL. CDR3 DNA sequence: TGCGCCAGCAGCCAAGTTACCTTAGCAGAGACCCAGTACTTC. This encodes CASSQVTLAETQYF.

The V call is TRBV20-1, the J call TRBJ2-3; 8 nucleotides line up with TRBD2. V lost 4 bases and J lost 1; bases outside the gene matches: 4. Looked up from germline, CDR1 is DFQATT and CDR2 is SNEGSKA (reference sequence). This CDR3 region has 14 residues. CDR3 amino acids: CSATLAGRTDTQYF. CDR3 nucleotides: TGCAGTGCTACGTTAGCGGGACGCACAGATACGCAGTATTTT.

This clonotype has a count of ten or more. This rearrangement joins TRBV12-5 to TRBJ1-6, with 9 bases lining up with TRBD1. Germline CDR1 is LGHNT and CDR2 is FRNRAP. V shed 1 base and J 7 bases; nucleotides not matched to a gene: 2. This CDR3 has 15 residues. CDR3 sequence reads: CASGLADRGNSPLHF. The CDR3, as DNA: TGTGCTAGTGGTTTGGCCGACAGGGGGAATTCACCCCTCCACTTT.

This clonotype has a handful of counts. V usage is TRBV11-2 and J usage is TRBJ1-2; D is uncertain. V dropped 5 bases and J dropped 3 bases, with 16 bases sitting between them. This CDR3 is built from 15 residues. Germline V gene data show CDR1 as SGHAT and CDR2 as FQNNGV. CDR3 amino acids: CASSLGRGSDYGYTF. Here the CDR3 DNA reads TGTGCCAGCAGCCTTGGGAGAGGGTCTGACTATGGCTACACCTTC.